Following are 22 T cell receptor beta chains from one sample sequenced in a study of cytomegalovirus exposure and HLA in healthy donors. The PCR used 60 Vbeta and 13 Jbeta primers. Produced via immunoSEQ multiplex PCR; TCRdb's table is partial and in-frame only. The data contain about 130,000 clones, around 76% of them seen just once; the ten biggest clones take up 6% to 8%. Input material: PBMCs. The receptors here all came from a male donor in good health and CMV-seronegative.

The sample holds a few counts of this clone. The V and J genes are TRBV7-9 and TRBJ2-2, with a possible D match to TRBD2 (5 bases). Between the trimmed V and J ends, which lost 10 bases and 3 bases, there was a span of 18 bases. The germline gives CDR1 SEHNR, CDR2 FQNEAQ (reference sequence). This CDR3 has 15 amino acids. The CDR3 reads CATWLSGEHTGELFF. The CDR3 DNA is TGTGCCACCTGGCTCAGCGGAGAGCACACCGGGGAGCTGTTTTTT.

The chain joins TRBV27 to TRBJ2-3; TRBD2 matches at 8 bases. After removal of 5 bases from V and 2 bases from J, the junction contained 12 bases not matched to a gene. The germline gives CDR1 MNHEY, CDR2 SMNVEV (reference sequence). The CDR3 contains 17 residues. The CDR3 bases are TGTGCCAGCAGTCCAGGCCTTCCGGGACTAGACACAGATACGCAGTATTTT. It specifies CASSPGLPGLDTDTQYF.

This chain links TRBV27 with TRBJ2-1; 9 nucleotides match TRBD2. There are 14 residues in the CDR3. CDR1 and CDR2 from the germline V gene are MNHEY and SMNVEV (reference sequence). The junction had 9 bases not matched to a gene; V was cut back by 2 bases and J by 13 bases. DNA for the CDR3: TGTGCCAGCAGTTTAGAACGGCGGGAGGGCCGACAGTTCTTC. This sequence encodes CASSLERREGRQFF.

This chain links TRBV5-8 with TRBJ1-3; D is unclear. The CDR3 is made up of 12 amino acids. V lost 4 bases and J lost 6, with 8 bases in between. Per the germline V gene, CDR1 is SGHTS and CDR2 is YDEGEE. The DNA for the CDR3 is TGTGCCAGCAGCGCGGTCGTAAACACCATATATTTT. This encodes CASSAVVNTIYF.

This clone was observed a handful of times. The chain employs TRBV4-3 and TRBJ2-1, with a tentative D call TRBD1 (5 bases). The CDR3 length is 13 residues. V was pared by 0 bases and J by 5 bases, with 5 bases between. Per germline, CDR1 LGHNA and CDR2 YSLEER. CDR3 amino acids: CASSQETDNEQFF. CDR3 in DNA: TGCGCCAGCAGCCAAGAGACAGACAATGAGCAGTTCTTC.

The sample holds a few counts of this clone. V gene TRBV18 combines with J gene TRBJ2-3, with 15 bases lining up with TRBD2. Trimming removed 5 bases from V and 7 bases from J; junction bases left unmatched: 4. The CDR3 is made up of 15 amino acids. The germline V gene has CDR1 KGHSH and CDR2 LQKENI. CDR3 coding DNA: TGTGCCAGCTCAGGACTAGCGGGGGGGCCATATACGCAGTATTTT. Protein sequence: CASSGLAGGPYTQYF.

The chain joins TRBV11-3 to TRBJ2-5; D perhaps matches TRBD2 (5 bases). Germline assignment: CDR1 SGHNT and CDR2 YENEEA. Deletions cut 3 bases from V and 5 bases from J, with 10 bases between. The CDR3 spans 13 residues. CDR3 sequence: CASSLGESETQYF. CDR3 DNA: TGTGCCAGCAGCTTGGGAGAATCCGAGACCCAGTACTTC.

V and J are TRBV9 and TRBJ2-3; 11 nucleotides match TRBD2. This CDR3 is built from 16 residues. Germline V gene data show CDR1 as SGDLS and CDR2 as YYNGEE. V dropped 3 bases and J dropped 0; count of bases not matched to a gene: 3. The CDR3 DNA reads as TGTGCCAGCAGCGGAGGGACTAGCGGAAGCACAGATACGCAGTATTTT. Its protein product is CASSGGTSGSTDTQYF.

This clone was detected a few times. CDR3 nucleotides: TGCGCCAGCAGCCAGCCCCCCGGGGGCGGGGAGCTGTTTTTT. It translates to CASSQPPGGGELFF. This chain joins TRBV4-3 and TRBJ2-2, with D tentatively TRBD2 (6 bases). The ends were cut back, 3 bases at V and 7 bases at J, with 12 bases in the middle. The germline gives CDR1 LGHNA, CDR2 YSLEER. The CDR3 consists of 14 residues.

CDR3 DNA sequence: TGTGCCAGCAGTCTCACAGCCGTCCACGAGCAGTACTTC. As protein: CASSLTAVHEQYF. J is TRBJ2-7 and V is TRBV28; D is unclear. The CDR3 totals 13 residues. V was trimmed by 5 bases and J by 5 bases, leaving 13 bases between them. Per the germline V gene, CDR1 is MDHEN and CDR2 is SYDVKM.

The chain carries TRBV9 and TRBJ2-3; 7 positions match TRBD2. J was trimmed by 2 bases and V by 3 bases; bases with no gene match: 3. Germline CDR1 reads SGDLS; CDR2 reads YYNGEE. The CDR3 contains 14 residues. The CDR3 DNA reads TGTGCCAGCAGCGCGCTAGCGGTCACAGATACGCAGTATTTT. It codes for CASSALAVTDTQYF.

V usage is TRBV7-6 and J usage is TRBJ2-5; TRBD2 agrees at 9 bases. This CDR3 spans 16 amino acids. Germline V gene sequence: CDR1 SGHVS, CDR2 FNYEAQ. With V trimmed by 1 base and J by 3 bases, 6 bases remained unmatched. This CDR3 reads CASSLGASSGKETQYF. In DNA form, the CDR3 reads TGTGCCAGCAGCTTAGGGGCGTCTAGCGGGAAAGAGACCCAGTACTTC.

This clone was seen only once. The gene calls are TRBV29-1 and TRBJ2-5, with 8 bases matching TRBD1. Germline trimming cut 2 bases from V and 5 bases from J; bases unmatched to any gene: 10. Germline CDR1 reads SQVTM; CDR2 reads ANQGSEA. The CDR3 contains 15 residues. Here the CDR3 DNA reads TGCAGCGTTGAATTTTTCCAGGGGGCAAGGGAGACCCAGTACTTC. Its translation: CSVEFFQGARETQYF. The full variable domain, its missing parts supplied by reference TRBV29-1 and TRBJ2-5, is SAVISQKPSRDICQRGTSLTIQCQVDSQVTMMFWYRQQPGQSLTLIATANQGSEATYESGFVIDKFPISRPNLTFSTLTVSNMSPEDSSIYLCSVEFFQGARETQYFGPGTRLLVL.

This clone was seen more than once but under ten times. V usage is TRBV5-1 and J usage is TRBJ1-4, with a tentative D call TRBD1 (5 bases). Germline loops: CDR1 SGHRS, CDR2 YFSETQ. V lost 1 base and J lost 8, with 12 bases in between. This CDR3 has 14 amino acids. The CDR3 sequence is CASSLQGLGEKLFF. The CDR3 nucleotides are TGCGCCAGCAGCTTGCAGGGCTTAGGCGAAAAACTGTTTTTT.

CDR3 bases: TGTGCCAGCAGTTTAGGTACGAGATACAATGAGCAGTTCTTC. It specifies CASSLGTRYNEQFF. The chain links TRBV28 to TRBJ2-1; D ambiguous. Looked up from germline, CDR1 is MDHEN and CDR2 is SYDVKM. The V end was cut by 2 bases, the J end by 4 bases, with 9 bases between. The CDR3 is made up of 14 amino acids.

The chain combines TRBV5-4 with TRBJ2-3; D gene uncertain. Germline CDR1 and CDR2: SGHNT and YYREEE (reference sequence). The length of the CDR3 is 12 residues. V was cut by 4 bases and J by 2 bases, with 5 bases left in between. The chain's CDR3 is CASSPYTDTQYF. CDR3 bases: TGTGCCAGCAGCCCTTACACAGATACGCAGTATTTT.

This clone was picked up a small number of times. The rearrangement uses TRBV19 and TRBJ1-2, with TRBD1 matching 7 bases. Per the germline V gene, CDR1 is LNHDA and CDR2 is SQIVND (reference sequence). Germline trimming cut 7 bases from V and 4 bases from J; bases unmatched to any gene: 9. The CDR3 length is 14 residues. CDR3 nucleotide sequence: TGTGCCAGTACTCTACCGGGACAGAGCTATGGCTACACCTTC. This gives the protein CASTLPGQSYGYTF.

The chain couples TRBV6-1 to TRBJ1-2, with 12 bases identical to TRBD1. This CDR3 comprises 15 residues. Germline V gene lookup returns CDR1 MNHNS and CDR2 SASEGT. Germline trimming cut 4 bases from V and 3 bases from J; bases unmatched to any gene: 3. The CDR3 protein is CASSGGQGADYGYTF. The CDR3 coding sequence is TGTGCCAGCAGTGGGGGACAGGGGGCTGACTATGGCTACACCTTC.

The V and J genes are TRBV7-9 and TRBJ1-4; D possibly corresponds to TRBD1 (6 bases). CDR1 and CDR2 (germline): SEHNR, FQNEAQ (reference sequence). The V end was cut by 6 bases, the J end by 6 bases, with 8 bases between. This CDR3 is built from 12 residues. Here the CDR3 reads CASSRTDEKLFF. As DNA, the CDR3 is TGTGCCAGCAGTCGGACAGATGAAAAACTGTTTTTT.

In its sample, this clone was seen a few times. The J gene is TRBJ2-2, the V gene TRBV13; D gene ambiguous. This CDR3 comprises 12 residues. V gave up 6 bases and J gave up 7 bases, with 9 bases separating them. Germline-derived CDR1 and CDR2 are PRHDT and FYEKMQ (reference sequence). Here the CDR3 DNA reads TGTGCCAGCAGTCCTGCCGGCGGGGAGCTGTTTTTT. Translating gives CASSPAGGELFF.

The count of this clone is one. The genes are TRBV5-1 and TRBJ2-3; no firm D call. The CDR3 extends over 14 amino acids. Trimming pared 4 bases from V and 7 bases from J, leaving 16 bases between. Germline V lookup: CDR1 SGHRS, CDR2 YFSETQ. The CDR3 loop is CASSLDLEVNTQYF. Here the CDR3 DNA reads TGCGCCAGCAGCCTGGATCTCGAGGTAAATACGCAGTATTTT.

This clone was counted a few times. The gene calls are TRBV5-6 and TRBJ2-1; 16 nucleotides line up with TRBD2. The junction had 8 bases not matched to a gene; V was cut back by 0 bases and J by 8 bases. The germline V gene encodes CDR1 SGHDT and CDR2 YYEEEE. This CDR3 region has 18 residues. CDR3 DNA sequence: TGTGCCAGCAGCTTGGTGGGACTAGCGGGGGGGAGGGGTTATGAGCAGTTCTTC. The encoded protein is CASSLVGLAGGRGYEQFF.